Listed here are 22 T cell receptor beta chains from one sample, sequenced in a study of control samples from healthy donors and cancer patients. Profiled with immunoSEQ multiplex PCR; TCRdb holds only in-frame clones, not every one. The sample yields 400,000 to 450,000 clones, approximately 90% seen once. The sequencing input was PBMCs. All receptors derive from a man in his forties with head and neck cancer.

This clone occurred a few times. In nucleotides, the CDR3 is TGTGCCAGCAGTTACTTCCTCCGGGCAACTAATGAAAAACTGTTTTTT. Amino acids: CASSYFLRATNEKLFF. This chain joins TRBV6-5 and TRBJ1-4; D ambiguous. The CDR3 extends over 16 amino acids. Trimming shortened V by 1 base and J by 0 bases, and 9 bases separated the two germline ends. Germline-derived CDR1 and CDR2 are MNHEY and SVGAGI.

This clone came up once. The chain employs TRBV6-5 and TRBJ1-3; possible D gene TRBD1, 5 bases. The ends were cut back, 8 bases at V and 0 bases at J, with 11 bases in the middle. The germline CDR1 and CDR2 sequences are MNHEY and SVGAGI. This CDR3 is built from 14 residues. CDR3 nucleotides: TGTGCCAGCGCTACAGGCCACTCTGGAAACACCATATATTTT. Translation gives CASATGHSGNTIYF.

This chain's CDR3 is CAISQSGGLPGTDTQYF. CDR3 DNA sequence: TGTGCCATCAGTCAGAGCGGGGGGCTCCCCGGCACAGATACGCAGTATTTT. The rearrangement uses TRBV10-3 and TRBJ2-3; 9 bases are a match to TRBD2. CDR3 length equals 17 residues. Trimming at V came to 5 bases and at J to 1 base, leaving 10 bases not matched to a gene. Germline V gene lookup returns CDR1 ENHRY and CDR2 SYGVKD.

The chain employs TRBV4-2 and TRBJ2-7; TRBD2 aligns across 11 bases. Germline CDR1 reads LGHNA; CDR2 reads YNFKEQ. The V and J ends lost 4 bases and 6 bases, in that order; junction bases with no gene match: 11. The CDR3 length is 16 residues. CDR3 amino acids: CASSRDSGGAAGEQYF. CDR3 DNA sequence: TGTGCCAGCAGCCGAGATAGCGGGGGGGCCGCTGGCGAGCAGTACTTC.

The rearrangement uses TRBV2 and TRBJ2-5, with D unclear. CDR1 is SNHLY and CDR2 is FYNNEI in the germline V gene. Trimming left V 2 bases short and J 1 base short, with 8 bases between. The CDR3 consists of 14 residues. The CDR3 coding sequence is TGTGCCAGCAGTGAACGCCTGTTCCAAGAGACCCAGTACTTC. Protein: CASSERLFQETQYF.

This chain joins TRBV3-1 (or the pseudogene TRBV3-2) and TRBJ2-5, with D uncertain. From germline, CDR1 is LGHDT and CDR2 YNNKEL (reference sequence). This CDR3 region has 16 residues. V was clipped by 4 bases and J by 1 base, with 16 bases between them. The CDR3: CASSRNRGGRQETQYF. CDR3 DNA sequence: TGTGCCAGCAGCCGGAACCGCGGCGGACGCCAAGAGACCCAGTACTTC.

This clone appeared once. The rearrangement joins TRBV29-1 to TRBJ2-2; 7 nucleotides agree with TRBD2. The CDR3 contains 13 residues. From germline, CDR1 is SQVTM and CDR2 ANQGSEA. Trimming cost V 5 bases and J 7 bases; bases outside gene matches: 7. The DNA of the CDR3 is TGCAGCGTTCTCCCCTCGGGGGGCGGGGAGCTGTTTTTT. Protein product: CSVLPSGGGELFF.

The genes are TRBV19 and TRBJ1-2; no clear D. Trimming removed 8 bases at V and 4 bases at J, with 11 bases between. The germline V gene encodes CDR1 LNHDA and CDR2 SQIVND (reference sequence). CDR3 size: 12 residues. CDR3 region: CASFNSPYGYTF. The CDR3 region has the DNA TGTGCCAGTTTTAACAGTCCCTATGGCTACACCTTC.

The chain recombines TRBV5-4 with TRBJ2-2, with D perhaps TRBD1 or TRBD2 (5 bases each). Germline V gives CDR1 SGHNT, CDR2 YYREEE (reference sequence). Between the trimmed V and J ends, which lost 0 bases and 0 bases, there was a span of 9 bases. The CDR3 spans 16 residues. For the CDR3, the DNA is TGTGCCAGCAGCTTGGCGAGAGGGGCGAACACCGGGGAGCTGTTTTTT. It yields the protein CASSLARGANTGELFF.

This chain joins TRBV5-1 and TRBJ1-2; no reliable D call. CDR1 and CDR2 (germline): SGHRS, YFSETQ. Trimming removed 0 bases from V and 5 bases from J, with 14 bases in between. The CDR3 is 15 amino acids. Here the CDR3 reads CASSLEVNRPYGYTF. As DNA, the CDR3 is TGCGCCAGCAGCTTGGAGGTCAACCGGCCGTATGGCTACACCTTC.

This chain joins TRBV7-9 and TRBJ2-2; tentative D call: TRBD2 (5 bases). Germline V lookup: CDR1 SEHNR, CDR2 FQNEAQ (reference sequence). V dropped 1 base and J dropped 8 bases, with 14 bases sitting between them. The CDR3 is 15 amino acids. The CDR3 bases are TGTGCCAGCAGCTTAGTTAGGAGCGGCCTGGGGGAGCTGTTTTTT. This gives the protein CASSLVRSGLGELFF.

The V and J genes are TRBV9 and TRBJ2-2; D not resolved. V was pared by 0 bases and J by 9 bases, with 15 bases between. This CDR3 has 15 residues. The germline V gene has CDR1 SGDLS and CDR2 YYNGEE. CDR3 DNA: TGTGCCAGCAGCGTAGGGTCGGTAACATCCTGGGAGCTGTTTTTT. This gives the protein CASSVGSVTSWELFF.

J is TRBJ2-7 and V is TRBV18; 7 bases match TRBD1. J gave up 2 bases and V 3 bases, and 7 bases lay outside the gene matches. This CDR3 comprises 15 residues. Germline CDR1 reads KGHSH; CDR2 reads LQKENI. The CDR3 nucleotides are TGTGCCAGCTCACCCGGGACAGCAGACACCTACGAGCAGTACTTC. Translation gives CASSPGTADTYEQYF.

CDR3 in amino acids: CASTTQGAGTEAFF. For the CDR3, the DNA is TGTGCCAGCACTACACAGGGGGCGGGCACTGAAGCTTTCTTT. V and J are TRBV6-5 and TRBJ1-1; 9 bases agree with TRBD1. Germline assignment: CDR1 MNHEY and CDR2 SVGAGI. The CDR3 covers 14 residues. V lost 7 bases to trimming and J lost 4 bases; unmatched junction nucleotides: 7.

The chain uses TRBV7-2 and TRBJ1-1, with 7 bases aligning to TRBD1. J was trimmed by 5 bases and V by 5 bases; bases with no gene match: 8. Per germline, CDR1 SGHTA and CDR2 FQGNSA. The CDR3 contains 14 residues. The CDR3 DNA reads as TGTGCCAGCAGCCTGGGACAGAGAAAGACTGAAGCTTTCTTT. Its translation: CASSLGQRKTEAFF.

CDR3 residues: CASSRQGRGYTF. The CDR3 DNA reads as TGTGCCAGTAGTCGACAGGGGCGAGGCTACACCTTC. The chain carries TRBV19 and TRBJ1-2; 8 bases fit TRBD1. The V and J ends lost 5 bases and 8 bases, in that order; junction bases with no gene match: 4. Germline CDR1 is LNHDA and CDR2 is SQIVND (reference sequence). The CDR3 runs to 12 residues.

The genes are TRBV3-1 (or the pseudogene TRBV3-2) and TRBJ1-2; D remains ambiguous. The CDR3 totals 16 residues. V lost 0 bases to trimming and J lost 2 bases, with 13 bases between them. Germline assignment: CDR1 LGHDT and CDR2 YNNKEL (reference sequence). CDR3 amino acids: CASSQDQSSRNYGYTF. The CDR3 coding sequence is TGTGCCAGCAGCCAAGATCAATCCAGTAGGAACTATGGCTACACCTTC.

This chain joins TRBV27 and TRBJ1-4; D not resolved. Between the trimmed V and J ends, which lost 6 bases and 2 bases, there was a span of 7 bases. In germline, CDR1 is MNHEY, CDR2 SMNVEV (reference sequence). The CDR3 extends over 13 amino acids. CDR3 sequence: CASSTRTNEKLFF. The CDR3, as DNA: TGTGCCAGCAGCACGCGGACTAATGAAAAACTGTTTTTT.

The CDR3, as DNA: TGTGCCAGCAGCTTGCTTGGGGACAGGGGGCCCTACGAGCAGTACTTC. Amino acids: CASSLLGDRGPYEQYF. This chain uses TRBV5-8 with TRBJ2-7, with TRBD1 matching 12 bases. Trimming cost V 1 base and J 2 bases; bases outside gene matches: 4. Germline loops: CDR1 SGHTS, CDR2 YDEGEE. The CDR3 covers 16 residues.

The genes are TRBV7-3 and TRBJ2-2, with 7 bases lining up with TRBD1. From germline, CDR1 is SGHTA and CDR2 FQGTGA. This CDR3 region has 15 residues. Trimming took 4 bases from V and 4 from J; bases not matched to a gene: 6. CDR3 in DNA: TGTGCCAGCAGCTCAGGGGGAACAACCACCGGGGAGCTGTTTTTT. It is translated as CASSSGGTTTGELFF. The full variable domain, its missing parts supplied by reference TRBV7-3 and TRBJ2-2, is GAGVSQTPSNKVTEKGKYVELRCDPISGHTALYWYRQSLGQGPEFLIYFQGTGAADDSGLPNDRFFAVRPEGSVSTLKIQRTERGDSAVYLCASSSGGTTTGELFFGEGSRLTVL.

The chain combines TRBV21-1 with TRBJ1-1. TRBV21-1 is shown as a pseudogene. The CDR3 totals 15 residues. CDR3 bases: TGTGCCAGCAGCCCCACGGGACTCCTGAACACTGAAGCTTTCTTT. Amino acids: CASSPTGLLNTEAFF.

J is TRBJ2-1 and V is TRBV12-3 or TRBV12-4, with TRBD1 as a possible D gene (6 bases). V lost 6 bases to trimming and J lost 8 bases, with 14 bases between them. CDR3 size: 13 residues. CDR3 region: CASSLEQGYEQFF. DNA of the CDR3: TGTGCCAGCAGCCTTGAACAGGGTTATGAGCAGTTCTTC.